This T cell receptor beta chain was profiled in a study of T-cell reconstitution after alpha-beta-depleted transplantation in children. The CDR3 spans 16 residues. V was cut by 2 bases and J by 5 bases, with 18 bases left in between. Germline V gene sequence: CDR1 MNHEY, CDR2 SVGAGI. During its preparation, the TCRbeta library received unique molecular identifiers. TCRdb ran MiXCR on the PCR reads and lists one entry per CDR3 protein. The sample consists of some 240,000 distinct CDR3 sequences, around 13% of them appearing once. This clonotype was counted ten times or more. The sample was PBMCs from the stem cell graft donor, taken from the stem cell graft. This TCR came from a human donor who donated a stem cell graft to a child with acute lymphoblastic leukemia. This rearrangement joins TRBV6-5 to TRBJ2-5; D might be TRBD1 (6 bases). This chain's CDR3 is CASSYLSGVAQETQYF. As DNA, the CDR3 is TGTGCCAGCAGTTACCTATCAGGGGTCGCCCAGGAGACCCAGTACTTC.